The next 15 T cell receptor beta chains were all read from a single sample in a study of naive and memory T cell subsets. TCR cDNA received a 3' ligated oligonucleotide that carried a UMI. Four PCR rounds used nested alpha and beta constant region primers plus the SP2 primer. One entry per CDR3 protein, called by TCRdb with MiXCR from the 5' RACE reads. This sample carries 60,000 or so distinct CDR3 sequences, roughly 6.7% of them seen once, and the ten largest clones take 8.5% to 10%. These receptors were taken from a male donor in good health.

This clonotype was detected many times. In DNA, the CDR3 is TGTGCCAGCAGCTTGGTGGATCAGCCCCAGCATTTT. Translating gives CASSLVDQPQHF. The V and J genes are TRBV7-8 and TRBJ1-5; D gene uncertain. Per germline, CDR1 SGHVS and CDR2 FQNEAQ. The CDR3 extends over 12 amino acids. Trimming took 3 bases from V and 5 from J, leaving 5 bases between them.

This clonotype was found many times. CDR3 in amino acids: CASSESTSGRPEGQYF. The CDR3, as DNA: TGCGCCAGCAGTGAGTCGACTAGCGGGAGGCCCGAGGGCCAGTACTTC. The chain uses TRBV10-1 and TRBJ2-5, with TRBD2 identical over 13 bases. Trimming took 0 bases from V and 10 from J; bases not matched to a gene: 8. CDR1 is WNHNN, CDR2 SYGVQD, per germline (reference sequence). The CDR3 loop spans 16 amino acids.

In the case of this clonotype: This likely comes from a read error, as the CDR3 has no conserved phenylalanine or tryptophan at its end. V is TRBV5-1 and J is TRBJ2-5; the D is unclear. Trimming removed 0 bases from V and 3 bases from J, with 12 bases in between. Germline CDR1 reads SGHRS; CDR2 reads YFSETQ. The CDR3 contains 15 residues. CDR3 sequence reads: CASSLGVRSEETQYY. CDR3 DNA: TGCGCCAGCAGCTTGGGGGTAAGGAGTGAAGAGACCCAGTACTAC.

In this sample, this clonotype turned up many times. The chain carries TRBV15 and TRBJ1-1, with D maybe TRBD1 (6 bases). This CDR3 is built from 15 residues. Germline V gives CDR1 LNHNV, CDR2 YYDKDF (reference sequence). V was clipped by 3 bases and J by 0 bases, with 11 bases between them. The CDR3: CATSSTGTLNTEAFF. The CDR3 coding sequence is TGTGCCACCAGCAGCACCGGGACACTGAACACTGAAGCTTTCTTT.

This clonotype was counted many times. This sequence joins TRBV7-9 and TRBJ2-5; D perhaps matches TRBD1 (6 bases). Germline values: CDR1 SEHNR, CDR2 FQNEAQ (reference sequence). V shed 5 bases and J shed 11 bases, with 12 bases lying between them. This CDR3 has 11 amino acids. CDR3 sequence reads: CASSQMGHQYF. CDR3 nucleotides: TGTGCCAGCAGCCAAATGGGACATCAGTACTTC. Together with reference TRBV7-9 and TRBJ2-5, the CDR3 gives the full variable domain: DTGVSQNPRHKITKRGQNVTFRCDPISEHNRLYWYRQTLGQGPEFLTYFQNEAQLEKSRLLSDRFSAERPKGSFSTLEIQRTEQGDSAMYLCASSQMGHQYFGPGTRLLVL.

The sample holds many counts of this clonotype. The chain combines TRBV5-1 with TRBJ1-4; no definite D call. Germline V gene sequence: CDR1 SGHRS, CDR2 YFSETQ. Trimming stripped 4 bases from V and 14 bases from J, with 21 bases between. The CDR3 length is 14 residues. CDR3 sequence (DNA): TGCGCCAGCAGCACGCGGGGAGATGGAGAAAGGCTGTTTTTT. Amino acid sequence: CASSTRGDGERLFF.

This clonotype was detected only once. A much larger clone differs by one base, so this may be a read error. Since no conserved phenylalanine or tryptophan closes the CDR3, a read error is the likely cause. The V and J genes are TRBV29-1 and TRBJ1-1, with 8 bases matching TRBD1. Germline CDR1 is SQVTM and CDR2 is ANQGSEA. There are 13 residues in the CDR3. V lost 7 bases and J lost 5; bases outside the gene matches: 9. For the CDR3, the DNA is TGCAGCGCCTTACAGGGGGTAGGGACTGAAGCTTTCTCT. This gives the protein CSALQGVGTEAFS.

This clonotype was recorded many times. CDR3 in amino acids: CASSGSSSTDTQYF. DNA of the CDR3: TGCGCCAGCAGCGGGTCGAGCAGCACAGATACGCAGTATTTT. The chain uses TRBV5-1 and TRBJ2-3; D gene ambiguous. Looked up from germline, CDR1 is SGHRS and CDR2 is YFSETQ. The CDR3 covers 14 residues. V lost 4 bases to trimming and J lost 0 bases, with 9 bases between them.

This clonotype was counted ten times or more. The rearrangement uses TRBV2 and TRBJ2-2; 8 nucleotides match TRBD2. The CDR3 runs to 15 residues. Germline loops: CDR1 SNHLY, CDR2 FYNNEI. The trim removed 6 bases at V and 6 bases at J, leaving 9 bases unmatched. The CDR3 DNA reads TGTGCCAGCAGAAGGAGCGGGAGAGGTGCCGGGGAGCTGTTTTTT. Translated: CASRRSGRGAGELFF.

This clonotype was counted many times. V gene TRBV6-6 combines with J gene TRBJ2-2; no definite D call. CDR1 is MNHNY and CDR2 is SVGAGI in the germline V gene (reference sequence). The CDR3 totals 16 residues. V lost 3 bases and J 7 bases, leaving 18 bases between the germline ends. The CDR3 loop reads CASSYFPPIDGGELFF. The CDR3 nucleotides are TGTGCCAGCAGTTATTTTCCCCCAATAGACGGCGGGGAGCTGTTTTTT.

Many counts were recorded for this clonotype. The CDR3 sequence is CSASMRDSYEQYF. CDR3 DNA sequence: TGCAGTGCTAGTATGCGGGACAGCTACGAGCAGTACTTC. The chain joins TRBV20-1 to TRBJ2-7; a possible D gene is TRBD1 (7 bases). Trimming took 3 bases from V and 3 from J, leaving 12 bases between them. The CDR3 loop spans 13 amino acids. Germline V gives CDR1 DFQATT, CDR2 SNEGSKA (reference sequence).

The CDR3 DNA is TGCGCCAGCAGTGATAATGGGGCCCAGAGCGGGAGGGCCGCAGATACGCAGTATTTT. Its protein product is CASSDNGAQSGRAADTQYF. This rearrangement joins TRBV10-1 to TRBJ2-3; 10 bases map to TRBD2. Germline V gene sequence: CDR1 WNHNN, CDR2 SYGVQD (reference sequence). After removal of 3 bases from V and 4 bases from J, the junction contained 16 bases not matched to a gene. The CDR3 totals 19 residues.

The gene calls are TRBV12-3 or TRBV12-4 and TRBJ1-1, with 7 bases aligning to TRBD1. The CDR3 is 14 amino acids. V shed 6 bases and J 5 bases; nucleotides not matched to a gene: 9. This chain's CDR3 is CASRLDRKGTEAFF. The CDR3 DNA reads TGTGCCAGCAGGTTGGACAGGAAAGGGACTGAAGCTTTCTTT.

This clonotype was picked up many times. The chain links TRBV27 to TRBJ2-7; the D call may be TRBD1 or TRBD2 (5 bases each). Per the germline V gene, CDR1 is MNHEY and CDR2 is SMNVEV (reference sequence). The length of the CDR3 is 14 residues. Trimming pared 3 bases from V and 9 bases from J, leaving 18 bases between. The CDR3 protein is CASSFGGGAHLQYF. CDR3 bases: TGTGCCAGCAGTTTTGGGGGTGGGGCACACTTGCAGTACTTC.

This clonotype was found many times. The gene calls are TRBV9 and TRBJ1-1; 8 bases are shared with TRBD1. The germline CDR1 and CDR2 sequences are SGDLS and YYNGEE. The V segment lost 0 bases and the J segment 4 bases; nucleotides outside the gene matches: 2. The CDR3 is made up of 14 amino acids. This CDR3 is CASSVVQGATEAFF. The DNA of the CDR3 is TGTGCCAGCAGCGTAGTGCAGGGGGCCACTGAAGCTTTCTTT.